Listed below are T cell receptor beta chains from one sample, sequenced in a study of cytomegalovirus exposure and HLA in healthy donors. Some clones are missing from TCRdb's copy, which holds only in-frame ones; the method was immunoSEQ multiplex PCR. This sample has over 60,000 clones, with over 95% found just once. Sequences were obtained from PBMCs. The receptors were gathered from a man aged 18 to 29 in good health and CMV-seronegative. The CDR3 runs from the conserved cysteine through the conserved F or W. A D gene is named only where the DNA matches it firmly. Clone size is not always given. Where it is, it says once, few, many or a class for expanded clones.

len,d_gene,v_gene,abundance,j_gene,CDR3aa,CDR3nt
12,TRBD1,TRBV6-1,-,TRBJ1-2,CASSETGQGPSF,TGTGCCAGCAGTGAAACGGGACAGGGGCCGTCATTT
15,TRBD1,TRBV19,-,TRBJ1-2,CASSMGQGASYGYTF,TGTGCCAGTAGTATGGGCCAGGGGGCCTCCTATGGCTACACCTTC
14,-,TRBV6-6,-,TRBJ1-1,CASSYRGQTSEAFF,TGTGCCAGCAGTTACCGAGGACAGACCAGTGAAGCTTTCTTT
16,-,TRBV9,-,TRBJ1-1,CASSVEEGGKNTEAFF,TGTGCCAGCAGCGTAGAGGAGGGTGGCAAGAACACTGAAGCTTTCTTT
14,-,TRBV5-8,-,TRBJ1-1,CASSFYRVATEAFF,TGTGCCAGCAGCTTCTACAGGGTCGCCACTGAAGCTTTCTTT
16,-,TRBV5-1,-,TRBJ2-1,CASSLEAFSSYNEQFF,TGCGCCAGCAGCTTGGAAGCTTTTAGCTCCTACAATGAGCAGTTCTTC
15,-,TRBV4-2,-,TRBJ2-1,CASSQDRTAYNEQFF,TGTGCCAGCAGCCAAGACAGAACAGCTTACAATGAGCAGTTCTTC
15,TRBD1,TRBV5-6,-,TRBJ2-5,CASSLEKSRGQTQYF,TGTGCCAGCAGCTTGGAAAAATCCAGGGGGCAGACCCAGTACTTC
15,-,TRBV27,-,TRBJ1-2,CASSFFYDRRDGYTF,TGTGCCAGCAGTTTCTTCTACGACAGGCGGGATGGCTACACCTTC
13,-,TRBV28,once,TRBJ2-7,CASSYDRFYEQYF,TGTGCCAGCAGTTATGACAGATTTTACGAGCAGTACTTC
15,TRBD1,TRBV30,-,TRBJ1-5,CAWGGGQAGNQPQHF,TGTGCCTGGGGGGGTGGACAGGCTGGCAATCAGCCCCAGCATTTT
14,TRBD1,TRBV10-3,-,TRBJ1-3,CAMRDRALGNTIYF,TGTGCCATGCGAGACAGGGCACTCGGAAACACCATATATTTT
18,TRBD1,TRBV19,-,TRBJ1-2,CAIQYPGTGSSSNYGYTF,TGTGCCATCCAATACCCCGGGACAGGGTCTTCGTCGAACTATGGCTACACCTTC
15,-,TRBV19,-,TRBJ1-3,CASSHRVGSGNTIYF,TGTGCCAGTAGTCACAGGGTAGGGTCTGGAAACACCATATATTTT
15,-,TRBV2,-,TRBJ1-1,CASSPTSGKNTEAFF,TGTGCCAGCAGCCCAACCTCGGGGAAGAACACTGAAGCTTTCTTT
16,-,TRBV7-2,-,TRBJ1-5,CASGSTTAYSNQPQHF,TGTGCCAGCGGCTCGACGACAGCTTATAGCAATCAGCCCCAGCATTTT
13,-,TRBV18,-,TRBJ1-1,CASSRDKNTEAFF,TGTGCCAGCTCACGGGACAAGAACACTGAAGCTTTCTTT
16,TRBD1,TRBV7-2,-,TRBJ2-3,CASSRNQGAIADTQYF,TGTGCCAGCAGTCGCAACCAGGGGGCAATAGCAGATACGCAGTATTTT
12,-,TRBV28,-,TRBJ1-2,CASNRANYGYTF,TGTGCCAGCAATCGCGCTAACTATGGCTACACCTTC
16,TRBD2,TRBV5-1,-,TRBJ2-1,CASSFETSGSGNEQFF,TGCGCCAGCAGCTTCGAGACTAGCGGGAGCGGCAATGAGCAGTTCTTC
15,-,TRBV5-1,-,TRBJ2-1,CASSWGTGEYNEQFF,TGCGCCAGCAGCTGGGGGACGGGAGAATACAATGAGCAGTTCTTC
13,-,TRBV27,once,TRBJ2-7,CASSPGTAYEQYF,TGTGCCAGCAGTCCAGGAACCGCCTACGAGCAGTACTTC
18,TRBD1,TRBV19,-,TRBJ1-2,CASSIPRQGIVRNYGYTF,TGTGCCAGTAGTATACCGCGACAGGGGATAGTGAGGAACTATGGCTACACCTTC
14,TRBD1,TRBV7-9,-,TRBJ1-2,CASSSTGGNYGYTF,TGTGCCAGCAGTTCAACAGGGGGAAACTATGGCTACACCTTC
13,TRBD1,TRBV19,-,TRBJ2-7,CASSKGQGYEQYF,TGTGCCAGCTCCAAGGGACAGGGCTACGAGCAGTACTTC
13,-,TRBV30,-,TRBJ2-7,CAWSVGTTYEQYF,TGTGCCTGGAGTGTGGGGACAACCTACGAGCAGTACTTC
14,-,TRBV6-5,once,TRBJ1-1,CASSPDRLNTEAFF,TGTGCCAGCAGTCCCGACAGATTGAACACTGAAGCTTTCTTT
14,TRBD1,TRBV27,-,TRBJ1-2,CASSPYDRGLGYTF,TGTGCCAGCAGTCCGTACGACAGGGGTCTCGGCTACACCTTC
15,TRBD1,TRBV5-1,-,TRBJ2-3,CASSLVGQGLDTQYF,TGCGCCAGCAGCTTGGTCGGACAGGGGCTGGATACGCAGTATTTT
15,TRBD2,TRBV2,-,TRBJ2-7,CASSKAASGTYEQYF,TGTGCCAGCTCGAAAGCGGCTAGCGGGACCTACGAGCAGTACTTC
17,TRBD1,TRBV11-2,-,TRBJ1-3,CASSLDGGQGYGNTIYF,TGTGCCAGCAGCTTAGATGGTGGACAGGGATATGGAAACACCATATATTTT
12,-,TRBV6-5,-,TRBJ2-7,CASRDPGYEQYF,TGTGCCAGCAGAGACCCAGGGTACGAGCAGTACTTC
13,-,TRBV7-3,-,TRBJ2-1,CASSLESLEEQFF,TGTGCCAGCAGCTTAGAGAGCCTCGAGGAGCAGTTCTTC
13,TRBD1,TRBV30,-,TRBJ2-7,CAWSPGQGYEQYF,TGTGCCTGGAGTCCGGGACAGGGGTACGAGCAGTACTTC
15,TRBD1,TRBV4-1,-,TRBJ1-2,CASSQTGTGSYGYTF,TGCGCCAGCAGCCAGACCGGGACAGGGAGCTATGGCTACACCTTC
15,-,TRBV19,-,TRBJ1-1,CASSPWDILNTEAFF,TGTGCCAGTAGTCCGTGGGACATACTGAACACTGAAGCTTTCTTT
18,-,TRBV19,-,TRBJ1-1,CASSIRTALVQMNTEAFF,TGTGCCAGTAGTATCAGGACAGCGCTCGTACAAATGAACACTGAAGCTTTCTTT
15,TRBD1,TRBV6-1,-,TRBJ1-5,CASSSGTGDYQPQHF,TGTGCCAGCAGTTCCGGGACAGGGGACTATCAGCCCCAGCATTTT
13,-,TRBV5-6,-,TRBJ2-4,CASSFPQGNIQYF,TGTGCCAGCAGCTTCCCGCAGGGAAACATTCAGTACTTC
16,TRBD2,TRBV27,-,TRBJ2-7,CASSSRTSGESYEQYF,TGTGCCAGCAGTTCACGGACTAGCGGGGAGAGCTACGAGCAGTACTTC
13,-,TRBV6-5,-,TRBJ1-5,CASSYGWEQPQHF,TGTGCCAGCAGTTACGGATGGGAGCAGCCCCAGCATTTT
16,-,TRBV4-1,-,TRBJ1-3,CASSQGVGQPGNTIYF,TGCGCCAGCAGCCAAGGCGTAGGACAGCCCGGAAACACCATATATTTT
16,-,TRBV10-3,-,TRBJ1-5,CAISESQVVGNQPQHF,TGTGCCATCAGTGAGTCACAGGTAGTGGGCAATCAGCCCCAGCATTTT
15,TRBD1,TRBV9,once,TRBJ2-2,CASSPLGQTTGELFF,TGTGCCAGCAGCCCTTTGGGACAGACTACCGGGGAGCTGTTTTTT
16,-,TRBV10-3,-,TRBJ1-1,CAISDLRGAQGTEAFF,TGTGCCATCAGTGATTTACGGGGGGCGCAAGGCACTGAAGCTTTCTTT
14,TRBD1,TRBV13,-,TRBJ2-1,CASSYGAGGDEQFF,TGTGCCAGCAGCTATGGGGCAGGGGGCGATGAGCAGTTCTTC
15,-,TRBV5-4,-,TRBJ1-2,CASSTPRDTGGGYTF,TGTGCCAGCAGCACACCCCGGGACACAGGAGGTGGCTACACCTTC
15,TRBD1,TRBV15,-,TRBJ1-1,CATSRRQGGNTEAFF,TGTGCCACCAGCAGAAGACAGGGAGGGAACACTGAAGCTTTCTTT
17,TRBD1,TRBV6-1,-,TRBJ1-4,CASSKASNRGLGEKLFF,TGTGCCAGCAGTAAAGCCAGTAACAGGGGGCTAGGAGAAAAACTGTTTTTT
12,-,TRBV2,once,TRBJ1-5,CASGQINQPQHF,TGTGCCAGTGGACAGATCAATCAGCCCCAGCATTTT
19,-,TRBV10-3,-,TRBJ2-1,CAISESTRVKRSSYNEQFF,TGTGCCATCAGTGAGTCGACCCGGGTTAAGCGGAGCTCCTACAATGAGCAGTTCTTC
15,TRBD1,TRBV9,once,TRBJ1-2,CASSVTGASNYGYTF,TGTGCCAGCAGCGTTACAGGGGCCTCCAACTATGGCTACACCTTC
15,TRBD1,TRBV19,-,TRBJ1-2,CASNSRDRGYYGYTF,TGTGCCAGTAACTCCCGAGACAGGGGGTACTATGGCTACACCTTC
15,TRBD2,TRBV9,-,TRBJ2-1,CASSVSSGRPNEQFF,TGTGCCAGCAGCGTAAGTAGCGGGAGACCCAATGAGCAGTTCTTC
15,TRBD2,TRBV6-5,-,TRBJ2-1,CASSPGLAGFNEQFF,TGTGCCAGCAGTCCGGGACTAGCGGGGTTCAATGAGCAGTTCTTC
14,TRBD1,TRBV2,-,TRBJ2-7,CASRGTVSSYEQYF,TGTGCCAGCAGGGGGACAGTAAGCTCCTACGAGCAGTACTTC
16,TRBD1,TRBV19,-,TRBJ2-1,CASSETGGPVEDEQFF,TGTGCCAGTAGTGAGACAGGGGGGCCCGTTGAGGATGAGCAGTTCTTC
16,-,TRBV7-7,-,TRBJ2-3,CASSLGGSIGTDTQYF,TGTGCTAGCAGCTTAGGTGGGAGTATCGGCACAGATACGCAGTATTTT
13,-,TRBV6-1,-,TRBJ1-2,CASTPRGYYGYTF,TGTGCCAGCACCCCCAGGGGCTACTATGGCTACACCTTC
13,-,TRBV29-1,-,TRBJ2-7,CSVADGSSYEQYF,TGCAGCGTTGCCGATGGCAGCTCCTACGAGCAGTACTTC